Below are 9 T cell receptor beta chains sequenced from a single sample in a study of identical twins. TCRdb fed the 5' RACE reads into MiXCR, producing one record per CDR3 protein. The repertoire holds 600,000 to 850,000 distinct CDR3 sequences, with roughly 20% as singletons. The same specimen was also included in a second study, on T cells expressing NK-cell markers.

The source material was PBMCs. These receptors were obtained from a woman aged 18-35 years in good health.

In its sample, this clonotype was seen a few times. This rearrangement joins TRBV27 to TRBJ2-2; a possible D gene is TRBD2 (5 bases). The germline CDR1 and CDR2 sequences are MNHEY and SMNVEV (reference sequence). The V end lost 3 bases, the J end lost 4 bases, and 12 bases lay between the germline ends. CDR3 length equals 15 residues. The DNA of the CDR3 is TGTGCCAGCAGTTTCTCGCTAGCCCCCACCGGGGAGCTGTTTTTT. Translation: CASSFSLAPTGELFF.

V usage is TRBV5-1 and J usage is TRBJ2-2, with D hard to call. Trimming left V 6 bases short and J 0 bases short, with 9 bases between. This CDR3 spans 14 amino acids. Germline V gives CDR1 SGHRS, CDR2 YFSETQ. In nucleotides, the CDR3 is TGCGCCAGCACCAGGCCGCCGAACACCGGGGAGCTGTTTTTT. This translates into CASTRPPNTGELFF. Variable domain in full (rest from reference TRBV5-1 and TRBJ2-2): KAGVTQTPRYLIKTRGQQVTLSCSPISGHRSVSWYQQTPGQGLQFLFEYFSETQRNKGNFPGRFSGRQFSNSRSEMNVSTLELGDSALYLCASTRPPNTGELFFGEGSRLTVL.

V gene TRBV6-1 combines with J gene TRBJ1-1; D remains unclear. The CDR3 loop spans 14 amino acids. Trimming removed 6 bases from V and 7 bases from J, with 18 bases in between. Germline V gene data show CDR1 as MNHNS and CDR2 as SASEGT. CDR3: CASSPTLRSYEAFF. CDR3 DNA sequence: TGTGCCAGCAGCCCCACCCTTAGATCCTATGAAGCTTTCTTT.

There are a few counts of this clonotype. The V and J genes are TRBV7-9 and TRBJ2-1; 7 bases agree with TRBD1. Unmatched junction bases numbered 9, after V lost 7 bases and J lost 3 bases. Per the germline V gene, CDR1 is SEHNR and CDR2 is FQNEAQ (reference sequence). This CDR3 contains 15 residues. The CDR3 DNA reads TGTGCCAGCACCCCCGGGACAGATTACTACAATGAGCAGTTCTTC. Protein: CASTPGTDYYNEQFF.

This clonotype showed up just a few times. The chain is built from TRBV20-1 and TRBJ2-7, with a tentative D call TRBD1 (6 bases). The CDR3 spans 13 residues. V shed 4 bases and J shed 4 bases, with 14 bases lying between them. The germline CDR1 and CDR2 sequences are DFQATT and SNEGSKA (reference sequence). Written as DNA, the CDR3 is TGCAGTGCTACCCCGGACAGAGGTTACGAGCAGTACTTC. Protein: CSATPDRGYEQYF.

The table lists this clonotype with a few counts. Here the CDR3 reads CASSRPSTEAFF. CDR3 nucleotide sequence: TGTGCCAGCAGTCGACCGAGCACTGAAGCTTTCTTT. This chain uses TRBV2 with TRBJ1-1; D unclear. CDR3 length: 12 residues. The V end was cut by 5 bases, the J end by 4 bases, with 8 bases between. Germline CDR1 and CDR2: SNHLY and FYNNEI.

This clonotype was counted a single time. The J gene is TRBJ2-1, the V gene TRBV29-1; D gene unclear. Germline V lookup: CDR1 SQVTM, CDR2 ANQGSEA. The CDR3 spans 13 residues. Between the trimmed V and J ends, which lost 6 bases and 2 bases, there was a span of 11 bases. CDR3: CSVSKVAYNEQFF. CDR3 nucleotides: TGCAGCGTCTCTAAGGTGGCCTACAATGAGCAGTTCTTC.

This chain uses TRBV5-1 with TRBJ2-1; D may be TRBD2 (6 bases). Trimming took off 4 bases at V and 0 bases at J, with 14 bases between the two ends. The CDR3 has 16 amino acids. Germline V gives CDR1 SGHRS, CDR2 YFSETQ. The CDR3 DNA sequence: TGCGCCAGCAGCCCGGGCGGGACTTCCTCCTACAATGAGCAGTTCTTC. It encodes CASSPGGTSSYNEQFF.

This clonotype was seen a few times. Here the CDR3 DNA reads TGTGCCAGCAGTTTAGCACCTCGGGGCTACGAGCAGTACTTC. Amino acid sequence: CASSLAPRGYEQYF. The chain recombines TRBV27 with TRBJ2-7, with D perhaps matching TRBD2 (5 bases). The V and J ends lost 2 bases and 3 bases respectively, with 11 bases between them. The CDR3 loop spans 14 amino acids. The germline V gene encodes CDR1 MNHEY and CDR2 SMNVEV (reference sequence).